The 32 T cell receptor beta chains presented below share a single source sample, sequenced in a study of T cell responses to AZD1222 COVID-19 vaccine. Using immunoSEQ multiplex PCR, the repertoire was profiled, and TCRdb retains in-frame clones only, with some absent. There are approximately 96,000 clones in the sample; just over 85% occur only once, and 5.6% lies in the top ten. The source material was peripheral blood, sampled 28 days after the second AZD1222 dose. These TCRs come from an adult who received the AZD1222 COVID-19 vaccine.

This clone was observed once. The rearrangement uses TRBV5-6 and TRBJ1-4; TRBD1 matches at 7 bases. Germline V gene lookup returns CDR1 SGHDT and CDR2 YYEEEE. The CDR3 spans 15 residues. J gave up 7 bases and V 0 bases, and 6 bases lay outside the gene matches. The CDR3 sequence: CASSLVAGGIEKLFF. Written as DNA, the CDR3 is TGTGCCAGCAGCTTGGTTGCAGGGGGGATTGAAAAACTGTTTTTT.

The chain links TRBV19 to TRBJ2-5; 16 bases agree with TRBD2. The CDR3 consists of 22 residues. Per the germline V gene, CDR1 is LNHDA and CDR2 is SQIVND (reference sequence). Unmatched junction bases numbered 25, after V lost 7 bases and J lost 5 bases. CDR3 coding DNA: TGTGCCAGTACTAAGACGGTTTTTACACCGGGACTAGCGGGAGGGCCGGGGGAGACCCAGTACTTC. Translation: CASTKTVFTPGLAGGPGETQYF.

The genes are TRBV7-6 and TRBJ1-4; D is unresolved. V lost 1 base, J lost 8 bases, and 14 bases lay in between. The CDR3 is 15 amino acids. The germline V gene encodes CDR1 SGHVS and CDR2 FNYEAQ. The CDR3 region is CASSLGPSGKEKLFF. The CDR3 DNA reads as TGTGCCAGCAGCTTAGGACCTAGCGGGAAGGAAAAACTGTTTTTT.

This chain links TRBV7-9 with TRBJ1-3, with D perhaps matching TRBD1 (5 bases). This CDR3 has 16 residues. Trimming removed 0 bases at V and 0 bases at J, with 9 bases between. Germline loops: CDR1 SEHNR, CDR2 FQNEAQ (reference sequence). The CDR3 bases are TGTGCCAGCAGCTTAGCGTACGGGGGCTCTGGAAACACCATATATTTT. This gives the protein CASSLAYGGSGNTIYF.

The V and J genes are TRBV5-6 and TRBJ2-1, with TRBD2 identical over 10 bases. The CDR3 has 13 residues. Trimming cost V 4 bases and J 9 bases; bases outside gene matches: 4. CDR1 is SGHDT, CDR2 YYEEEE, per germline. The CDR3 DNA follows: TGTGCCAGCAGCGCGGGACTAGCGATTGAGCAGTTCTTC. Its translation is CASSAGLAIEQFF.

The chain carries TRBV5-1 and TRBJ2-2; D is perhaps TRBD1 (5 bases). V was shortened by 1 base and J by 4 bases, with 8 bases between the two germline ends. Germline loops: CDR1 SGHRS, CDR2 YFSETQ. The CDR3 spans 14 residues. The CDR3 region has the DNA TGCGCCAGCAGCTTGACAGGTACCACCGGGGAGCTGTTTTTT. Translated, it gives CASSLTGTTGELFF.

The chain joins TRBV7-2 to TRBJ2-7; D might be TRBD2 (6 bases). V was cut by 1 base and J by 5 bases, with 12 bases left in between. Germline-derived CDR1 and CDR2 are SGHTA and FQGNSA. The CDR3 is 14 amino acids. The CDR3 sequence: CASSLDPSAHEQYF. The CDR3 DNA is TGTGCCAGCAGCTTAGATCCTAGCGCCCACGAGCAGTACTTC.

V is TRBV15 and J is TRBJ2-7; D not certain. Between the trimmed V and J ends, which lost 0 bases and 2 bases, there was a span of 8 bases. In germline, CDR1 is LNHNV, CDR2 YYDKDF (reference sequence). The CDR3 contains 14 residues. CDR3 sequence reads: CATSRERFTYEQYF. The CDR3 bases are TGTGCCACCAGCAGAGAGAGGTTTACCTACGAGCAGTACTTC.

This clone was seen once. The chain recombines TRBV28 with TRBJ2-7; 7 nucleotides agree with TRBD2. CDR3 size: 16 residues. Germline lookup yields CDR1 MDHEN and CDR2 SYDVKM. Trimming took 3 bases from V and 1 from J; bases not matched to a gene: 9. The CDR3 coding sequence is TGTGCCAGCAGTTTTGTCATCTCAGCGGGGTCCTACGAGCAGTACTTC. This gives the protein CASSFVISAGSYEQYF.

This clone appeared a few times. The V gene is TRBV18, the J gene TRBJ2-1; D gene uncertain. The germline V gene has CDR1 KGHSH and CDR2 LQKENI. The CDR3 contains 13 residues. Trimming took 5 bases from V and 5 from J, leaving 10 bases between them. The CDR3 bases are TGTGCCAGCTCAACCGGGCCGAACAATGAGCAGTTCTTC. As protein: CASSTGPNNEQFF. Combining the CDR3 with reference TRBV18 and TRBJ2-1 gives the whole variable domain NAGVMQNPRHLVRRRGQEARLRCSPMKGHSHVYWYRQLPEEGLKFMVYLQKENIIDESGMPKERFSAEFPKEGPSILRIQQVVRGDSAAYFCASSTGPNNEQFFGPGTRLTVL.

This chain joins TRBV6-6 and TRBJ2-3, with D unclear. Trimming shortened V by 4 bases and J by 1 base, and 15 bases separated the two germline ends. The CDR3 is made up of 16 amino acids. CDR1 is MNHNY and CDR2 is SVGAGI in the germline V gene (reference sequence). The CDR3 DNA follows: TGTGCCAGCAGTTTCCTCACCTCCCGGGGCACAGATACGCAGTATTTT. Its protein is CASSFLTSRGTDTQYF.

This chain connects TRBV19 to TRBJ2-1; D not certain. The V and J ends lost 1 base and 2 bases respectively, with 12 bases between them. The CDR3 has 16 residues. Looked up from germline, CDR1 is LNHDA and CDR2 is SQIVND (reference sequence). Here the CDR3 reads CASSIARVRPYNEQFF. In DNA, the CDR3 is TGTGCCAGTAGTATAGCCCGGGTTAGGCCCTACAATGAGCAGTTCTTC.

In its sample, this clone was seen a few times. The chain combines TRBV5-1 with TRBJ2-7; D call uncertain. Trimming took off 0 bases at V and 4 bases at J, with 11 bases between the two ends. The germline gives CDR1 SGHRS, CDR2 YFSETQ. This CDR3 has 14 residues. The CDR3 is CASSLESPRYEQYF. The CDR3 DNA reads TGCGCCAGCAGCTTGGAATCCCCCAGATACGAGCAGTACTTC. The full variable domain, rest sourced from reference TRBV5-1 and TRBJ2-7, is KAGVTQTPRYLIKTRGQQVTLSCSPISGHRSVSWYQQTPGQGLQFLFEYFSETQRNKGNFPGRFSGRQFSNSRSEMNVSTLELGDSALYLCASSLESPRYEQYFGPGTRLTVT.

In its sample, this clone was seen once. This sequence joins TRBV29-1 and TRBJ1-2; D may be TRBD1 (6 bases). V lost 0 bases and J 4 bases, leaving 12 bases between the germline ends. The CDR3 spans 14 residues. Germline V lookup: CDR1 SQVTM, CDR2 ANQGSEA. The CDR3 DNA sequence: TGCAGCGTTGAAGATGGGGGCCACTTCTATGGCTACACCTTC. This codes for CSVEDGGHFYGYTF.

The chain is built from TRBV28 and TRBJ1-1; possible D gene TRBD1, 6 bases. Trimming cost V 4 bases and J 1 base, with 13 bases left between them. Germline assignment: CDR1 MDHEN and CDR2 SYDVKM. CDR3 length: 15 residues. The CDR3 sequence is CASSSGGAGNTEAFF. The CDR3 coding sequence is TGTGCCAGCAGTTCGGGGGGGGCAGGGAACACTGAAGCTTTCTTT.

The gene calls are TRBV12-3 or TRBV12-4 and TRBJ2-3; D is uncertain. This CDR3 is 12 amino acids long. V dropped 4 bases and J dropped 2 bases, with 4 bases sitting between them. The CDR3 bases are TGTGCCAGCAGTTCCCACACAGATACGCAGTATTTT. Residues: CASSSHTDTQYF.

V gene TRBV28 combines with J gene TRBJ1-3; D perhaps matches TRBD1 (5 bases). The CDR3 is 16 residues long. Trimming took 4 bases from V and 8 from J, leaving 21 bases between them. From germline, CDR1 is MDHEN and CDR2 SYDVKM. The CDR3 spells CASSSETGVVFDTIYF. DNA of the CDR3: TGTGCCAGCAGTTCCGAAACAGGAGTGGTGTTTGACACCATATATTTT. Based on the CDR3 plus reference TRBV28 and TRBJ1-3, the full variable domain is DVKVTQSSRYLVKRTGEKVFLECVQDMDHENMFWYRQDPGLGLRLIYFSYDVKMKEKGDIPEGYSVSREKKERFSLILESASTNQTSMYLCASSSETGVVFDTIYFGEGSWLTVV.

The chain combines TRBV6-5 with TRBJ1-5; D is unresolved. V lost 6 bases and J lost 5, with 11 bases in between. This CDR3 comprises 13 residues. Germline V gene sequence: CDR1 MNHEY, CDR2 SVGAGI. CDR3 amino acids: CASSPPPDQPQHF. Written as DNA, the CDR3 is TGTGCCAGCAGCCCGCCCCCCGATCAGCCCCAGCATTTT.

The CDR3 DNA is TGTGCCAGCAGTGAATCCCGCGTGTGGGGGCCTTTCGAGCAGTACTTC. Its protein product is CASSESRVWGPFEQYF. The rearrangement joins TRBV25-1 to TRBJ2-7; maybe TRBD1 (6 bases). The germline gives CDR1 MGHDK, CDR2 SYGVNS. V lost 1 base and J lost 6, with 19 bases in between. This CDR3 is built from 16 residues.

This CDR3 is CASSPGGRTDTQYF. CDR3 DNA: TGTGCCAGCTCACCTGGGGGGCGAACAGATACGCAGTATTTT. This chain joins TRBV18 and TRBJ2-3; tentatively, D is TRBD1 or TRBD2 (6 bases each). The CDR3 consists of 14 residues. V lost 3 bases to trimming and J lost 3 bases, with 10 bases between them. The germline V gene has CDR1 KGHSH and CDR2 LQKENI.

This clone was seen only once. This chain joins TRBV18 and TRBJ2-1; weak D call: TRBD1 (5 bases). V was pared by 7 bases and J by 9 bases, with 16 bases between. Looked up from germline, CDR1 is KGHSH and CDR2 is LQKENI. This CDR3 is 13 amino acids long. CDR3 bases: TGTGCCAGCTGCCGGACCACTCAGGGTGAGCAGTTCTTC. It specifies CASCRTTQGEQFF. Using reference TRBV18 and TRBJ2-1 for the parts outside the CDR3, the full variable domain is NAGVMQNPRHLVRRRGQEARLRCSPMKGHSHVYWYRQLPEEGLKFMVYLQKENIIDESGMPKERFSAEFPKEGPSILRIQQVVRGDSAAYFCASCRTTQGEQFFGPGTRLTVL.

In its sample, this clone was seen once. The CDR3 DNA follows: TGTGCCAGCAGCGTAGGGGCCCCCTTCTACGAGCAGTACTTC. It encodes CASSVGAPFYEQYF. This sequence joins TRBV9 and TRBJ2-7, with unresolved D. V was pared by 0 bases and J by 3 bases, with 10 bases between. This CDR3 spans 14 amino acids. Germline V CDR1 and CDR2: SGDLS, YYNGEE.

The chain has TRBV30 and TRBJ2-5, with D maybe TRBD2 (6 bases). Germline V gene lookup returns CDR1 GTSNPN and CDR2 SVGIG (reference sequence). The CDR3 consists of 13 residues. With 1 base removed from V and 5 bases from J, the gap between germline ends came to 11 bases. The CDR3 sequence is CAWSGTRGETQYF. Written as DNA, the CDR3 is TGTGCCTGGAGTGGGACCCGGGGGGAGACCCAGTACTTC. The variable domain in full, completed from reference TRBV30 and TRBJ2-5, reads SQTIHQWPATLVQPVGSPLSLECTVEGTSNPNLYWYRQAAGRGLQLLFYSVGIGQISSEVPQNLSASRPQDRQFILSSKKLLLSDSGFYLCAWSGTRGETQYFGPGTRLLVL.

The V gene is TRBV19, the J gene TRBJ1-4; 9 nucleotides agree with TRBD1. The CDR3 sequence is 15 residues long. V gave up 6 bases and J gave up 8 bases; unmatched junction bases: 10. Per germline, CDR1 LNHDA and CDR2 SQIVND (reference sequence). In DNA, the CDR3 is TGTGCCAGTAGACAACCGGGACAGGGCTACGAAAAACTGTTTTTT. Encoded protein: CASRQPGQGYEKLFF. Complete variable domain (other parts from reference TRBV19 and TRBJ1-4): DGGITQSPKYLFRKEGQNVTLSCEQNLNHDAMYWYRQDPGQGLRLIYYSQIVNDFQKGDIAEGYSVSREKKESFPLTVTSAQKNPTAFYLCASRQPGQGYEKLFFGSGTQLSVL.

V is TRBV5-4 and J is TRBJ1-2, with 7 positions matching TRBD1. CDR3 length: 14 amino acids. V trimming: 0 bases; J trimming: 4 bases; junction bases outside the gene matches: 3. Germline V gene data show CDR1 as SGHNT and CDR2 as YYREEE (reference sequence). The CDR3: CASSLGQGVYGYTF. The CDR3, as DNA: TGTGCCAGCAGCTTGGGACAGGGTGTCTATGGCTACACCTTC.

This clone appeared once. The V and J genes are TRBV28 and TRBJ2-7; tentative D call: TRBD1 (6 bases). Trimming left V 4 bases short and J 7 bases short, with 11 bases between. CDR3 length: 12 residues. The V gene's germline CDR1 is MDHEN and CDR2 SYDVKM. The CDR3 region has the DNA TGTGCCAGCAGTTACAGGGTTCGGGAGCAGTACTTC. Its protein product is CASSYRVREQYF.

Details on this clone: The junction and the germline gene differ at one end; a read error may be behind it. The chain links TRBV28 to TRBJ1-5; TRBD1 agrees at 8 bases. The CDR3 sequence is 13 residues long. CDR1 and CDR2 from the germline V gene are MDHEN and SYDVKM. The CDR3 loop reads CAGRGPGNQPQHF. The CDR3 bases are TGTGCCGGCAGGGGGCCAGGCAATCAGCCCCAGCATTTT.

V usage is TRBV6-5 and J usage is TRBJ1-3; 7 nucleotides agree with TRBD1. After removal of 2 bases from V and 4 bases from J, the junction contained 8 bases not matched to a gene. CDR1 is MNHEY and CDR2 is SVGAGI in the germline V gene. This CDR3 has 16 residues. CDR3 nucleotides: TGTGCCAGCAGTTACCAGACAGGGACCTTCGGAAACACCATATATTTT. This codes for CASSYQTGTFGNTIYF.

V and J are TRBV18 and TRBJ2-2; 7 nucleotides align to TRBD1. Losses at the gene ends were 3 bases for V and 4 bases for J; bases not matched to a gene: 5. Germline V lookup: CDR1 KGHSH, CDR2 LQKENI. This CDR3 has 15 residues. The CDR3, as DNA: TGTGCCAGCTCACCCGGGGACAGACCCACCGGGGAGCTGTTTTTT. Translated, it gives CASSPGDRPTGELFF.

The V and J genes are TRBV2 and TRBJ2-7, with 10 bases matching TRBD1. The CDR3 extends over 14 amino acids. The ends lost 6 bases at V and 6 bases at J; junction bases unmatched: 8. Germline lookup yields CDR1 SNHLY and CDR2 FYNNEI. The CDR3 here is CASRGGQGQAEQYF. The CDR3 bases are TGTGCCAGCAGGGGGGGACAGGGGCAGGCCGAGCAGTACTTC.

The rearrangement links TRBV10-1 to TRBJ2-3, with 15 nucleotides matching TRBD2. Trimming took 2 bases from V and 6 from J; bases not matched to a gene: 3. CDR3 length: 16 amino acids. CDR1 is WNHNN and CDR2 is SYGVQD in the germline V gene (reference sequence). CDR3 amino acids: CASSETGTSGGDTQYF. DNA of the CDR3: TGCGCCAGCAGTGAGACCGGGACTAGCGGGGGGGATACGCAGTATTTT.

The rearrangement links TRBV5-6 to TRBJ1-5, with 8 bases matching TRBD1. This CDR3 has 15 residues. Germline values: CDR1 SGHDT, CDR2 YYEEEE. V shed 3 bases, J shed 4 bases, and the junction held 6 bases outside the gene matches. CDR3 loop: CASSSTGAGNQPQHF. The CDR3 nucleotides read TGTGCCAGCAGCTCGACAGGGGCCGGGAATCAGCCCCAGCATTTT.